This T cell receptor (beta chain) was recorded in a study of immune characterization of retroperitoneal liposarcoma. Trimming left V 4 bases short and J 0 bases short, with 7 bases between. The CDR3 consists of 14 residues. This clonotype came up a few times. MiXCR was run by TCRdb on the PCR reads, yielding one entry per CDR3 protein. The profile covers roughly 7,300 distinct CDR3 sequences, with roughly 29% appearing a single time and more than 13% taken by the ten largest. Sequenced: blood. The clonotype originates from a male donor with retroperitoneal liposarcoma. This chain links TRBV12-3 or TRBV12-4 with TRBJ2-1; D ambiguous. The CDR3 DNA sequence: TGTGCCAGCAGTTCGACTGGCTCCTACAATGAGCAGTTCTTC. Translating it yields CASSSTGSYNEQFF.